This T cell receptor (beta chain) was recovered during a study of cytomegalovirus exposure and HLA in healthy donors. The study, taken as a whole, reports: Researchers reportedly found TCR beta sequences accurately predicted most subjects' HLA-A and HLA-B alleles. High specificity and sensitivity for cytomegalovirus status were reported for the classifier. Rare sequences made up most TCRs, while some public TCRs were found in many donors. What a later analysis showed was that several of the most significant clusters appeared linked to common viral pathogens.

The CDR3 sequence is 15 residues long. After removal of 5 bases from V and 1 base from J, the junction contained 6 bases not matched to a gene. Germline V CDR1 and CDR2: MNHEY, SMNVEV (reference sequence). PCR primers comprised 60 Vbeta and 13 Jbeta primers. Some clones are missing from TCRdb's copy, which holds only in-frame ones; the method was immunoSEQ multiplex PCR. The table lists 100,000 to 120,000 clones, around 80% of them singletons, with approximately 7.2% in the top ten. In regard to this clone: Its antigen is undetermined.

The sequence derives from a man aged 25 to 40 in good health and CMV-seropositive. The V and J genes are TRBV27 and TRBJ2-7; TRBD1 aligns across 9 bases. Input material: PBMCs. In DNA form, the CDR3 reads TGTGCCAGCAGTCCGACAGGGGGACATTCCTACGAGCAGTACTTC. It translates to CASSPTGGHSYEQYF.